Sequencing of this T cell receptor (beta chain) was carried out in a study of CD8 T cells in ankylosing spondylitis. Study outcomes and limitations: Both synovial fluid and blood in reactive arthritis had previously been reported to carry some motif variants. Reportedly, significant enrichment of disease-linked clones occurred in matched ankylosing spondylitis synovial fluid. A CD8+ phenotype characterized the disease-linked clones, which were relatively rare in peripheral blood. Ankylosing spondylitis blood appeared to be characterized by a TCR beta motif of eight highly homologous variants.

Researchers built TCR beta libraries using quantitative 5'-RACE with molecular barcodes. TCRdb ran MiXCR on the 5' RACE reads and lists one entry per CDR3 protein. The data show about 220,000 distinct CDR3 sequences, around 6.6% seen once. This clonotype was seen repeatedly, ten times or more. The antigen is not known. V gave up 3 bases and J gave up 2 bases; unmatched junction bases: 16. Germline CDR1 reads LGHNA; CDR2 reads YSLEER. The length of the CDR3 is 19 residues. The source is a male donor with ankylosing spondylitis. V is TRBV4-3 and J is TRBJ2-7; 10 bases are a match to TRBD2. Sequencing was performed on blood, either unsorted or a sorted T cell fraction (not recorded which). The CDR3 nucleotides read TGCGCCAGCAGCCAGAGCCAGACGTCTAGCGGGAGCGGCGCCTACGAGCAGTACTTC. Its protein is CASSQSQTSSGSGAYEQYF.